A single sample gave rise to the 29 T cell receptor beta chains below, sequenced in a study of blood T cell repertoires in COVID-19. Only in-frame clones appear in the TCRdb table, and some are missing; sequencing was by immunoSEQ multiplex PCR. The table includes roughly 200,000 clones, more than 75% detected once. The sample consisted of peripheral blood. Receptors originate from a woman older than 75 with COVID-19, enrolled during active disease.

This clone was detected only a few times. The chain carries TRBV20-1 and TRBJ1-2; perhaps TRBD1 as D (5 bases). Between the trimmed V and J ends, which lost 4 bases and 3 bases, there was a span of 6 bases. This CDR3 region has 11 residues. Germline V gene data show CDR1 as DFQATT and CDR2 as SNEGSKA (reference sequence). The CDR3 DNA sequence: TGCAGTGCTAAAGGGGACTATGGCTACACCTTC. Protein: CSAKGDYGYTF.

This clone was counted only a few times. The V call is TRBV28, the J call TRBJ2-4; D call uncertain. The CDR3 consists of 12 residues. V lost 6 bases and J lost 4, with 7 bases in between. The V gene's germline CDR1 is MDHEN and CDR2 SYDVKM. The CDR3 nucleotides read TGTGCCAGCAGCCACCAGAAAAACATTCAGTACTTC. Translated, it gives CASSHQKNIQYF.

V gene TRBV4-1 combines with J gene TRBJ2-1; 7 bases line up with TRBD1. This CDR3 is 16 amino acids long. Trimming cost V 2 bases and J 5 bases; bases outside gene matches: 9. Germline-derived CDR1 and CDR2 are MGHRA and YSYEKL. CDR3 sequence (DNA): TGCGCCAGCAGCCAATACAGGGGTTCTTGGGACAATGAGCAGTTCTTC. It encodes CASSQYRGSWDNEQFF.

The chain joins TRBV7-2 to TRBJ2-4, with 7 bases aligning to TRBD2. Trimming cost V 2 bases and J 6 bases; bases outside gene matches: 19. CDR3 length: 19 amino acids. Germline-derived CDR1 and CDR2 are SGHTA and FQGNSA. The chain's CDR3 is CASSLTPIITPSGGNIQYF. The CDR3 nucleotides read TGTGCCAGCAGCTTAACTCCAATAATTACTCCGTCGGGGGGAAACATTCAGTACTTC.

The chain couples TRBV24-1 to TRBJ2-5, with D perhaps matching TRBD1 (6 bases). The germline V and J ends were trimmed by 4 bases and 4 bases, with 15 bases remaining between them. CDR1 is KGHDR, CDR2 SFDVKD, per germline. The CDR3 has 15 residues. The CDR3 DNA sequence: TGTGCCACCAGTGACCCTACAGGGCCCGGAGAGACCCAGTACTTC. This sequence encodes CATSDPTGPGETQYF.

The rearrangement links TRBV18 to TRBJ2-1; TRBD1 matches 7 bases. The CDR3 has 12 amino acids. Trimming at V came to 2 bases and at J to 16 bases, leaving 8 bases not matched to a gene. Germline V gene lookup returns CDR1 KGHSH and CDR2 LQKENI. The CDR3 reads CASSPNRDRKFF. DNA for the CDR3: TGTGCCAGCTCACCAAACCGGGACAGAAAATTCTTC.

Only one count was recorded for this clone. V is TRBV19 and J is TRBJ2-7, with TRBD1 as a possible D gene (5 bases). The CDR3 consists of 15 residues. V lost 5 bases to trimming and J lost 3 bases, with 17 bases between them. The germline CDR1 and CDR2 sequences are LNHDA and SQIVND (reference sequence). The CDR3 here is CASSPKDSGFYEQYF. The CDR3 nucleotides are TGTGCCAGTAGTCCCAAAGACAGTGGCTTCTACGAGCAGTACTTC.

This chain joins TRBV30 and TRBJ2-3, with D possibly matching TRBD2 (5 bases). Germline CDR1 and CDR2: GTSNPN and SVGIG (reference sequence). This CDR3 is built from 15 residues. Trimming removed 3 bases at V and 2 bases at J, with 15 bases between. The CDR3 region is CAWSRTGSPTDTQYF. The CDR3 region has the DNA TGTGCCTGGAGCCGAACGGGATCTCCCACAGATACGCAGTATTTT. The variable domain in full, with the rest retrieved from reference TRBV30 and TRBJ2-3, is SQTIHQWPATLVQPVGSPLSLECTVEGTSNPNLYWYRQAAGRGLQLLFYSVGIGQISSEVPQNLSASRPQDRQFILSSKKLLLSDSGFYLCAWSRTGSPTDTQYFGPGTRLTVL.

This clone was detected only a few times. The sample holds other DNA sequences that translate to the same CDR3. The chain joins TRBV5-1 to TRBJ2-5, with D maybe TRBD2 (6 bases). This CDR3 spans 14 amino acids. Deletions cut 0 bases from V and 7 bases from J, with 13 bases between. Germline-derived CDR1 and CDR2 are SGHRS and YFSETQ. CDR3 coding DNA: TGCGCCAGCAGCTTGGAACCTAGCGAGGGGACCCAGTACTTC. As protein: CASSLEPSEGTQYF.

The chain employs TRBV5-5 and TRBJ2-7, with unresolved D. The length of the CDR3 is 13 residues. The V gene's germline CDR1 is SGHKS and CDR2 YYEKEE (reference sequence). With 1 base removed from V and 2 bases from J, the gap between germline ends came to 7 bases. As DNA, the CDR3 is TGTGCCAGCAGCTTGAACAGCCCCTACGAGCAGTACTTC. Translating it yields CASSLNSPYEQYF.

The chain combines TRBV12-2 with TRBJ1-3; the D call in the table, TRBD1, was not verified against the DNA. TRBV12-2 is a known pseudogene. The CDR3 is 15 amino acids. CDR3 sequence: CASHTTGGPGNTIYF. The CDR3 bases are TGTGCAAGTCACACGACAGGGGGACCCGGAAACACCATATATTTT.

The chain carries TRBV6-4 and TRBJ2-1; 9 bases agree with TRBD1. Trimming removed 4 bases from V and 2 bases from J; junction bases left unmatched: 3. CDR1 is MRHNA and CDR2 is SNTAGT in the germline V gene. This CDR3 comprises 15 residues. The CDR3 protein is CASSVGQGAYNEQFF. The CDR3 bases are TGTGCCAGCAGTGTGGGACAGGGAGCCTACAATGAGCAGTTCTTC.

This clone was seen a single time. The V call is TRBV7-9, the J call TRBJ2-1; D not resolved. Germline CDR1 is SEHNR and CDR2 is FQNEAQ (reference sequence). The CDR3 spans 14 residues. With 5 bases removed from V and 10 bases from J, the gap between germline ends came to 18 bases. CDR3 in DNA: TGTGCCAGCAGCCCCTCGGGTAGCTTAGGAGAGCAGTTCTTC. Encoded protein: CASSPSGSLGEQFF.

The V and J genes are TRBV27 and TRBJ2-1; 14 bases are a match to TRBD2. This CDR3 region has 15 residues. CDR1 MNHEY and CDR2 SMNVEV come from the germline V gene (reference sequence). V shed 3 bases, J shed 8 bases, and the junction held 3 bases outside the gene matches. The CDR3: CASSLTSGRAHEQFF. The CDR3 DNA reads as TGTGCCAGCAGTTTGACTAGCGGGAGGGCGCATGAGCAGTTCTTC.

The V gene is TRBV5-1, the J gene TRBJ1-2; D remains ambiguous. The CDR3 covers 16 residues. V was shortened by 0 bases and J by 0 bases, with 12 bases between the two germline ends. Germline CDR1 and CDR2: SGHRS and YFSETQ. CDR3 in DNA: TGCGCCAGCAGCTTGGAGGGAGGCCGAGCTAACTATGGCTACACCTTC. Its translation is CASSLEGGRANYGYTF.

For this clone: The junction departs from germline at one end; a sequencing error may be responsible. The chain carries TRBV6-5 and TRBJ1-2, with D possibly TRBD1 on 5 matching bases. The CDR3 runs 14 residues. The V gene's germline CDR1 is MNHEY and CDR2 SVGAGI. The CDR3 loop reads CASKDSRTFARYTF. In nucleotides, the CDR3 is TGTGCCAGCAAAGACAGCCGAACTTTCGCCCGCTATACCTTC.

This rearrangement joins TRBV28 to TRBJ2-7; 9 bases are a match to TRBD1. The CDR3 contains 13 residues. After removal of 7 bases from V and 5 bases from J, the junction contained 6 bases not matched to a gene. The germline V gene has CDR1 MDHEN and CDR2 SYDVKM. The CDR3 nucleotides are TGTGCCAGCACCATGGGACAGGGCCACGAGCAGTACTTC. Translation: CASTMGQGHEQYF.

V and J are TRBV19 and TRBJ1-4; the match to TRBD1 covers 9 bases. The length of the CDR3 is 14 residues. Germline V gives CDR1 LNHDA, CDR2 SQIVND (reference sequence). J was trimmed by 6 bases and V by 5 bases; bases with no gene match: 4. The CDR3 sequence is CASSPRDRDEKLFF. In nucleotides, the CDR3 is TGTGCCAGTAGTCCCCGGGACAGGGATGAAAAACTGTTTTTT.

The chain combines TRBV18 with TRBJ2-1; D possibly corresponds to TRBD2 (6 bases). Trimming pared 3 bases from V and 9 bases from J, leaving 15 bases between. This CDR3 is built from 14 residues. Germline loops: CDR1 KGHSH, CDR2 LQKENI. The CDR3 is CASSPGWRVGEQFF. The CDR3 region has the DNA TGTGCCAGCTCACCTGGGTGGAGGGTAGGTGAGCAGTTCTTC. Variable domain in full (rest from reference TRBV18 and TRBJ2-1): NAGVMQNPRHLVRRRGQEARLRCSPMKGHSHVYWYRQLPEEGLKFMVYLQKENIIDESGMPKERFSAEFPKEGPSILRIQQVVRGDSAAYFCASSPGWRVGEQFFGPGTRLTVL.

In DNA form, the CDR3 reads TGTGCCAGCAGCCTAGTTTTAGGGGGTGGAGGAAACACCATATATTTT. As protein: CASSLVLGGGGNTIYF. This chain connects TRBV7-2 to TRBJ1-3, with D tentatively TRBD1 (6 bases). Germline assignment: CDR1 SGHTA and CDR2 FQGNSA. The CDR3 is 16 residues long. Trimming took 5 bases from V and 4 from J, leaving 18 bases between them.

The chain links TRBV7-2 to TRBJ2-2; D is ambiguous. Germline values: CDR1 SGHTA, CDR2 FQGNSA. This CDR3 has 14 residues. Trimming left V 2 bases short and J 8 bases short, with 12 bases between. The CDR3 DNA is TGTGCCAGCAGCTTATTTTTTCGTGAGGGGGAGCTGTTTTTT. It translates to CASSLFFREGELFF.

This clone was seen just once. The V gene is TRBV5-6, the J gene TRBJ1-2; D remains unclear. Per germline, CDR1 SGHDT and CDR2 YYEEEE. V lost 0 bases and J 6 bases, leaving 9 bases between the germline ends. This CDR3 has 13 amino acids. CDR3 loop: CASSLDKIDGYTF. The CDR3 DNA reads TGTGCCAGCAGCTTGGACAAGATCGATGGCTACACCTTC.

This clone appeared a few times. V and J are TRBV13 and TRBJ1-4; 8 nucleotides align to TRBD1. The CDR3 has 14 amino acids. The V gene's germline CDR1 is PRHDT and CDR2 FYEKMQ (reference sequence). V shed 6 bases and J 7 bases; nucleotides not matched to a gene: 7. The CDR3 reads CASRMTGETEKLFF. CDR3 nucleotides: TGTGCCAGCAGGATGACAGGGGAGACTGAAAAACTGTTTTTT.

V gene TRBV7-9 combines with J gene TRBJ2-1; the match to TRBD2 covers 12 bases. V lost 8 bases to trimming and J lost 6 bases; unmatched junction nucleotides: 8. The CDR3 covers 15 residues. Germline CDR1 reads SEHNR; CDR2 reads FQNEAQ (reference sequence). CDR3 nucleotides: TGTGCCAGCGGGAGCCGGACTAGCGGGACCAATGAGCAGTTCTTC. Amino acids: CASGSRTSGTNEQFF.

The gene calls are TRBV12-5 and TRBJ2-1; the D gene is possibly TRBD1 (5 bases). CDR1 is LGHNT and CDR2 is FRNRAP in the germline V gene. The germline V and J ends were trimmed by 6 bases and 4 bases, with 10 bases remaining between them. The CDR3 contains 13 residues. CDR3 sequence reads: CASGSTVYNEQFF. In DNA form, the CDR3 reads TGTGCTAGTGGCTCGACAGTGTACAATGAGCAGTTCTTC.

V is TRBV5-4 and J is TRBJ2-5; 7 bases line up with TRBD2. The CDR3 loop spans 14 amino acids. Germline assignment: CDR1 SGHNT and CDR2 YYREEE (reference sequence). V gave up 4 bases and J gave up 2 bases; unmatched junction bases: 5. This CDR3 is CASSLGLSQETQYF. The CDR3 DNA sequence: TGTGCCAGCAGCCTGGGACTATCACAAGAGACCCAGTACTTC.

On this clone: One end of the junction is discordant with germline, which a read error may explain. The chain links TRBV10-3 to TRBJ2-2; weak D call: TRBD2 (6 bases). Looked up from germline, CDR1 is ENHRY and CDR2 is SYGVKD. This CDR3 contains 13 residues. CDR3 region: CAISESTIIGTHF. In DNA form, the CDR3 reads TGTGCCATCAGTGAGTCGACAATAATAGGGACTCACTTT.

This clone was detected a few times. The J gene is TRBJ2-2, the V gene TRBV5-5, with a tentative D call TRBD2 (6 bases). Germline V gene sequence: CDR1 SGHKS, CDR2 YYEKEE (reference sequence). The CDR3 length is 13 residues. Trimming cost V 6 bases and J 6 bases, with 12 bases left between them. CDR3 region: CASIRAGSGELFF. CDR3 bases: TGTGCCAGCATCCGGGCGGGGTCCGGGGAGCTGTTTTTT.

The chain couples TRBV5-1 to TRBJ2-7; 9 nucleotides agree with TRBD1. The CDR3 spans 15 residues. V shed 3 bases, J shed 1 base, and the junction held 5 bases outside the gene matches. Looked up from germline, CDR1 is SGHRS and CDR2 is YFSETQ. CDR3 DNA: TGCGCCAGCAGCTCCTCCGGGACAGGGTCCTACGAGCAGTACTTC. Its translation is CASSSSGTGSYEQYF.